The next 30 T cell receptor beta chains were all read from a single sample in a study of blood T cell repertoires in COVID-19. TCRdb's copy holds only in-frame clones and misses some; the assay was immunoSEQ multiplex PCR. The sample yields about 67,000 clones, about four fifths seen once. Sequenced input: peripheral blood. These receptors all stem from a woman between 55 and 75 years old with acute or convalescent COVID-19.

The CDR3 DNA reads as TGTGCCAGCTCACCATCACTAGTCAGTAACCAAGAGACCCAGTACTTC. Protein sequence: CASSPSLVSNQETQYF. The genes are TRBV18 and TRBJ2-5, with a weak D call TRBD2 (5 bases). Trimming pared 2 bases from V and 0 bases from J, leaving 13 bases between. Per germline, CDR1 KGHSH and CDR2 LQKENI. This CDR3 comprises 16 residues.

The genes are TRBV6-5 and TRBJ2-7, with D perhaps TRBD2 (6 bases). The CDR3 extends over 12 amino acids. Trimming took off 11 bases at V and 5 bases at J, with 16 bases between the two ends. Germline CDR1 reads MNHEY; CDR2 reads SVGAGI. The CDR3 nucleotides read TGTGCCGGTTCCCGGGGGTGGAACGAGCAGTACTTC. This codes for CAGSRGWNEQYF.

The rearrangement uses TRBV30 and TRBJ1-6; 9 nucleotides agree with TRBD1. V was clipped by 2 bases and J by 10 bases; unmatched bases: 6. This CDR3 has 14 amino acids. The germline V gene encodes CDR1 GTSNPN and CDR2 SVGIG (reference sequence). The CDR3 is CAWSSGTGKSPLHF. The CDR3 DNA reads as TGTGCCTGGAGTTCCGGGACAGGGAAGTCACCCCTCCACTTT.

CDR3 sequence: CASSLGQGRGEKLFF. DNA of the CDR3: TGCGCCAGCAGCTTAGGACAGGGAAGAGGTGAAAAACTGTTTTTT. This chain uses TRBV5-1 with TRBJ1-4; 8 bases are shared with TRBD1. J was trimmed by 7 bases and V by 2 bases; bases with no gene match: 7. The CDR3 contains 15 residues. Germline V gene sequence: CDR1 SGHRS, CDR2 YFSETQ.

The V gene is TRBV3-1 (or the pseudogene TRBV3-2), the J gene TRBJ1-4; TRBD1 matches at 8 bases. Germline loops: CDR1 LGHDT, CDR2 YNNKEL (reference sequence). V lost 4 bases to trimming and J lost 3 bases; unmatched junction nucleotides: 4. This CDR3 region has 15 residues. As DNA, the CDR3 is TGTGCCAGCAGCCCCTGGACAGGGTCTAATGAAAAACTGTTTTTT. The encoded protein is CASSPWTGSNEKLFF.

The J gene is TRBJ2-2, the V gene TRBV7-3; 8 positions match TRBD1. The CDR3 is 14 amino acids. Losses at the gene ends were 5 bases for V and 6 bases for J; bases not matched to a gene: 5. In germline, CDR1 is SGHTA, CDR2 FQGTGA. CDR3 protein: CASSLQGDPGELFF. As DNA, the CDR3 is TGTGCCAGCAGCCTACAGGGGGACCCCGGGGAGCTGTTTTTT.

This clone was picked up a small number of times. The rearrangement links TRBV5-1 to TRBJ2-1; D may be TRBD2 (6 bases). CDR1 SGHRS and CDR2 YFSETQ come from the germline V gene. The length of the CDR3 is 12 residues. The V gene lost 0 bases and the J gene lost 16 bases, with 14 bases spanning the gap. The CDR3 nucleotides read TGCGCCAGCAGCTTGGACGGGGGAATTGGTTTCTTC. As protein: CASSLDGGIGFF.

The chain links TRBV11-3 to TRBJ1-3, with D tentatively TRBD1 (6 bases). CDR1 and CDR2 from the germline V gene are SGHNT and YENEEA. The CDR3 has 14 residues. Trimming stripped 1 base from V and 4 bases from J, with 8 bases between. The CDR3 sequence is CASSLGTDGNTIYF. The CDR3 DNA sequence: TGTGCCAGCAGCTTAGGGACAGACGGAAACACCATATATTTT.

The CDR3 sequence is CAWRQGNQETQYF. DNA of the CDR3: TGTGCCTGGAGACAGGGAAACCAAGAGACCCAGTACTTC. The chain carries TRBV30 and TRBJ2-5; weak D call: TRBD1 (6 bases). V dropped 3 bases and J dropped 0 bases, with 8 bases sitting between them. This CDR3 region has 13 residues. The germline V gene encodes CDR1 GTSNPN and CDR2 SVGIG (reference sequence).

The rearrangement joins TRBV27 to TRBJ2-5; the match to TRBD2 covers 12 bases. The CDR3 contains 18 residues. V lost 2 bases to trimming and J lost 9 bases; unmatched junction nucleotides: 16. Germline V lookup: CDR1 MNHEY, CDR2 SMNVEV (reference sequence). The CDR3 region has the DNA TGTGCCAGCAGTTTACGGAGTCGGACTAGCGGGGCGGCTATGGCCCAGTACTTC. Translation gives CASSLRSRTSGAAMAQYF.

The gene calls are TRBV5-4 and TRBJ1-6, with 10 bases identical to TRBD1. The CDR3 is 15 residues long. The germline gives CDR1 SGHNT, CDR2 YYREEE (reference sequence). Trimming removed 3 bases from V and 7 bases from J; junction bases left unmatched: 4. Here the CDR3 DNA reads TGTGCCAGCAGCTGGGGACAGGGGAAAAATTCACCCCTCCACTTT. Amino acids: CASSWGQGKNSPLHF.

This chain links TRBV6-2 or TRBV6-3 with TRBJ2-5, with TRBD2 matching over 9 bases. Per germline, CDR1 MNHEY and CDR2 SVGEGT. The V and J ends lost 0 bases and 5 bases, in that order; junction bases with no gene match: 10. The CDR3 extends over 17 amino acids. CDR3 DNA sequence: TGTGCCAGCAGTTACTCGAAAGCGGGGGGCCGTGGGGAGACCCAGTACTTC. It is translated as CASSYSKAGGRGETQYF.

The J gene is TRBJ1-4, the V gene TRBV19; 9 bases align to TRBD1. Germline V gives CDR1 LNHDA, CDR2 SQIVND (reference sequence). The length of the CDR3 is 13 residues. J gave up 3 bases and V 9 bases, and 2 bases lay outside the gene matches. CDR3 region: CASRQGANEKLFF. In nucleotides, the CDR3 is TGTGCCAGCAGACAGGGGGCTAATGAAAAACTGTTTTTT.

This chain links TRBV24-1 with TRBJ2-3; TRBD1 agrees at 9 bases. Germline CDR1 is KGHDR and CDR2 is SFDVKD. CDR3 size: 16 residues. J gave up 3 bases and V 4 bases, and 7 bases lay outside the gene matches. The DNA of the CDR3 is TGTGCCACCAGTGACCGGGACAGGGAAGGTACAGATACGCAGTATTTT. Translating it yields CATSDRDREGTDTQYF.

The chain uses TRBV6-5 and TRBJ2-7; D unresolved. The CDR3 is 12 amino acids. From germline, CDR1 is MNHEY and CDR2 SVGAGI. Trimming pared 8 bases from V and 0 bases from J, leaving 8 bases between. CDR3 region: CASYASSYEQYF. CDR3 bases: TGTGCCAGCTACGCCAGCTCCTACGAGCAGTACTTC.

The chain combines TRBV4-1 with TRBJ2-3; tentatively, D is TRBD1 (6 bases). CDR3 length: 16 residues. Germline-derived CDR1 and CDR2 are MGHRA and YSYEKL. V shed 1 base and J shed 0 bases, with 11 bases lying between them. The CDR3 sequence is CASSQVPGASTDTQYF. CDR3 nucleotide sequence: TGCGCCAGCAGCCAAGTACCAGGGGCTAGCACAGATACGCAGTATTTT.

This clone was found a few times. The chain uses TRBV3-1 (or the pseudogene TRBV3-2) and TRBJ1-5; D is undetermined. Trimming took 0 bases from V and 1 from J, leaving 7 bases between them. Germline CDR1 reads LGHDT; CDR2 reads YNNKEL (reference sequence). This CDR3 has 15 amino acids. Written as DNA, the CDR3 is TGTGCCAGCAGCCAAGATTCCATGAGCAATCAGCCCCAGCATTTT. This translates into CASSQDSMSNQPQHF.

The rearrangement joins TRBV14 to TRBJ1-1; unclear D gene. Per the germline V gene, CDR1 is SGHDN and CDR2 is FVKESK. The CDR3 is 15 residues long. Trimming took 7 bases from V and 3 from J, leaving 18 bases between them. CDR3 in DNA: TGTGCCAGCACCCCAAGCACTAGGGAGGACACTGAAGCTTTCTTT. Translation gives CASTPSTREDTEAFF.

This chain joins TRBV2 and TRBJ1-6, with 7 bases that match TRBD1. Germline loops: CDR1 SNHLY, CDR2 FYNNEI. This CDR3 is 14 amino acids long. The trim removed 5 bases at V and 6 bases at J, leaving 4 bases unmatched. The DNA for the CDR3 is TGTGCCAGCAGTCCGGGACAGTCTAATTCACCCCTCCACTTT. As protein: CASSPGQSNSPLHF.

J is TRBJ2-2 and V is TRBV9, with TRBD2 matching over 12 bases. Germline V lookup: CDR1 SGDLS, CDR2 YYNGEE. This CDR3 has 16 residues. V shed 3 bases and J 7 bases; nucleotides not matched to a gene: 7. CDR3 coding DNA: TGTGCCAGCAGCGGACGACTAGCGGGGGCTTACGGGGAGCTGTTTTTT. This translates into CASSGRLAGAYGELFF.

The chain has TRBV9 and TRBJ2-4; TRBD2 matches 9 bases. V lost 0 bases, J lost 6 bases, and 4 bases stayed unmatched. This CDR3 is built from 15 residues. Germline assignment: CDR1 SGDLS and CDR2 YYNGEE. DNA for the CDR3: TGTGCCAGCAGCGTAGAGGCGGGGGGGCTAAACATTCAGTACTTC. As protein: CASSVEAGGLNIQYF. The full variable domain, rest sourced from reference TRBV9 and TRBJ2-4, is DSGVTQTPKHLITATGQRVTLRCSPRSGDLSVYWYQQSLDQGLQFLIQYYNGEERAKGNILERFSAQQFPDLHSELNLSSLELGDSALYFCASSVEAGGLNIQYFGAGTRLSVL.

V gene TRBV4-1 combines with J gene TRBJ2-6; 10 bases fit TRBD1. Trimming removed 3 bases from V and 4 bases from J; junction bases left unmatched: 18. CDR3 length: 21 amino acids. CDR1 and CDR2 (germline): MGHRA, YSYEKL. The CDR3 nucleotides are TGCGCCAGCAGCCACTTAAGAGAGACAGGGGGCTATACCCAAGGGGCCAACGTCCTGACTTTC. Protein sequence: CASSHLRETGGYTQGANVLTF.

On this clone: The same CDR3 can be traced to other DNA sequences in this sample. This chain joins TRBV5-1 and TRBJ2-7; 9 bases agree with TRBD1. The CDR3 extends over 15 amino acids. Germline V gene lookup returns CDR1 SGHRS and CDR2 YFSETQ. J gave up 1 base and V 3 bases, and 5 bases lay outside the gene matches. CDR3 DNA: TGCGCCAGCAGCTCCGGACAGGGGAGATCCTACGAGCAGTACTTC. Protein: CASSSGQGRSYEQYF.

This chain joins TRBV10-2 and TRBJ2-2; D gene unclear. In germline, CDR1 is WSHSY, CDR2 SAAADI. V was trimmed by 10 bases and J by 9 bases, leaving 12 bases between them. This CDR3 has 11 residues. The CDR3 DNA sequence: TGCGCCACGGCCCCACAGAGGGAGCTGTTTTTT. Translated, it gives CATAPQRELFF.

The rearrangement uses TRBV6-5 and TRBJ1-2, with 7 bases aligning to TRBD1. The junction had 1 base not matched to a gene; V was cut back by 5 bases and J by 4 bases. The CDR3 is 12 residues long. The germline V gene encodes CDR1 MNHEY and CDR2 SVGAGI. The CDR3 nucleotides are TGTGCCAGCAGTAGACAGGGCTATGGCTACACCTTC. This sequence encodes CASSRQGYGYTF.

This sequence joins TRBV5-4 and TRBJ1-1; 12 nucleotides align to TRBD1. The CDR3 runs to 18 residues. V shed 2 bases and J 6 bases; nucleotides not matched to a gene: 14. The germline gives CDR1 SGHNT, CDR2 YYREEE (reference sequence). CDR3 nucleotides: TGTGCCAGCAGCTTTTTTCTAGGGACAGGGGGCAGGAAATCTGAAGCTTTCTTT. It yields the protein CASSFFLGTGGRKSEAFF.

The chain joins TRBV15 to TRBJ2-1; 7 bases line up with TRBD2. The CDR3 is 12 amino acids. Germline assignment: CDR1 LNHNV and CDR2 YYDKDF (reference sequence). V lost 8 bases, J lost 10 bases, and 8 bases stayed unmatched. The CDR3 sequence: CATAGGRREQFF. The CDR3 coding sequence is TGTGCCACCGCCGGGGGGAGGCGGGAGCAGTTCTTC.

The chain links TRBV10-1 to TRBJ1-4; 7 bases agree with TRBD1. V lost 2 bases to trimming and J lost 10 bases; unmatched junction nucleotides: 7. Germline V lookup: CDR1 WNHNN, CDR2 SYGVQD (reference sequence). The CDR3 spans 14 residues. The CDR3, as DNA: TGCGCCAGCAGTGAGGACAGGGTGAGAGGAAAACTGTTTTTT. This encodes CASSEDRVRGKLFF.

CDR3 coding DNA: TGTGCCAGCAGCTCCGGACACCGAAGCAATCAGCCCCAGCATTTT. Encoded protein: CASSSGHRSNQPQHF. The rearrangement links TRBV5-8 to TRBJ1-5; possible D gene TRBD1, 5 bases. The CDR3 has 15 amino acids. Germline CDR1 and CDR2: SGHTS and YDEGEE. Between the trimmed V and J ends, which lost 3 bases and 1 base, there was a span of 11 bases.

This chain uses TRBV7-9 with TRBJ1-2; 7 nucleotides agree with TRBD1. V lost 4 bases, J lost 4 bases, and 6 bases stayed unmatched. The germline gives CDR1 SEHNR, CDR2 FQNEAQ (reference sequence). There are 14 residues in the CDR3. The CDR3 nucleotides read TGTGCCAGCAGCTCTTCCCGGGACAGCTATGGCTACACCTTC. It is translated as CASSSSRDSYGYTF.